These 21 T cell receptor beta chains share one sample of origin, sequenced in a study of blood T cell repertoires in COVID-19. Sequencing was performed with immunoSEQ multiplex PCR; in TCRdb, only in-frame clones are kept and a portion is missing. The sample gives 150,000 to 200,000 clones, around 79% of which show up once; 9.5% to 12% is in the top ten. Sequenced material: PBMCs or T cells enriched from blood (not recorded which). The receptor source for this set is a man in his fifties who had recovered from COVID-19.

The chain joins TRBV6-2 or TRBV6-3 to TRBJ1-2; 9 bases align to TRBD1. The CDR3 totals 14 residues. V was clipped by 5 bases and J by 5 bases; unmatched bases: 6. CDR1 MNHEY and CDR2 SVGEGT come from the germline V gene. CDR3 DNA: TGTGCCAGCAGTACCGGGACAGGGAGATATGGCTACACCTTC. Translated: CASSTGTGRYGYTF.

This clone was seen only once. CDR3 amino acids: CASSQEPKGQGMCAEAFF. CDR3 nucleotides: TGCGCCAGCAGTCAGGAACCGAAGGGACAGGGTATGTGCGCTGAAGCTTTCTTT. V is TRBV23-1 and J is TRBJ1-1; 9 bases align to TRBD1. TRBV23-1 is filed as an ORF, its function uncertain. This CDR3 contains 18 residues. Trimming cost V 3 bases and J 6 bases; bases outside gene matches: 17.

The gene calls are TRBV10-1 and TRBJ1-2; D might be TRBD1 (5 bases). Trimming left V 3 bases short and J 4 bases short, with 9 bases between. Per the germline V gene, CDR1 is WNHNN and CDR2 is SYGVQD (reference sequence). CDR3 length: 13 amino acids. CDR3 nucleotide sequence: TGCGCCAGCAGTGAAAGGGGCGGCTATGGCTACACCTTC. Its translation is CASSERGGYGYTF.

The chain joins TRBV11-3 to TRBJ2-5; 12 bases agree with TRBD2. The trim removed 2 bases at V and 5 bases at J, leaving 3 bases unmatched. The germline V gene has CDR1 SGHNT and CDR2 YENEEA. The CDR3 has 15 amino acids. CDR3 loop: CASSLRTSGRETQYF. Here the CDR3 DNA reads TGTGCCAGCAGCTTACGCACTAGCGGGAGGGAGACCCAGTACTTC.

The sample holds a few counts of this clone. The DNA of the CDR3 is TGCAGCGTAAGACAGGGATCCAACACCGGGGAGCTGTTTTTT. It codes for CSVRQGSNTGELFF. V and J are TRBV29-1 and TRBJ2-2, with 7 bases that match TRBD1. Per germline, CDR1 SQVTM and CDR2 ANQGSEA. CDR3 length equals 14 residues. V shed 6 bases and J 2 bases; nucleotides not matched to a gene: 6.

The V call is TRBV6-1, the J call TRBJ2-1; the D gene is possibly TRBD2 (5 bases). The V gene's germline CDR1 is MNHNS and CDR2 SASEGT. Deletions cut 4 bases from V and 3 bases from J, with 19 bases between. There are 17 residues in the CDR3. CDR3 bases: TGTGCCAGCAGTGGGTTGGTAGCGAGACCGGACTACAATGAGCAGTTCTTC. Its protein is CASSGLVARPDYNEQFF.

CDR3 region: CASSQHGLAGGSGGELFF. The CDR3 DNA is TGTGCCAGCAGCCAGCACGGACTAGCGGGAGGGTCCGGCGGGGAGCTGTTTTTT. The V call is TRBV3-1 (or the pseudogene TRBV3-2), the J call TRBJ2-2; 15 positions agree with TRBD2. The germline gives CDR1 LGHDT, CDR2 YNNKEL (reference sequence). With V trimmed by 3 bases and J by 7 bases, 9 bases remained unmatched. This CDR3 contains 18 residues.

The chain recombines TRBV24-1 with TRBJ2-4, with 7 bases matching TRBD1. The CDR3 runs 12 residues. CDR1 is KGHDR, CDR2 SFDVKD, per germline. With 3 bases clipped from V and 13 bases from J, the junction kept 5 bases outside the gene matches. The CDR3, as DNA: TGTGCCACCAGTGATCTCGACAGGGAGCAGTACTTC. It translates to CATSDLDREQYF.

The chain joins TRBV28 to TRBJ1-4, with D hard to call. The CDR3 contains 14 residues. V gave up 7 bases and J gave up 8 bases, with 17 bases separating them. The germline V gene has CDR1 MDHEN and CDR2 SYDVKM. CDR3 amino acids: CASTTRLGLEKLFF. For the CDR3, the DNA is TGTGCCAGCACCACTAGGCTGGGCCTCGAAAAACTGTTTTTT.

The chain couples TRBV7-6 to TRBJ2-7; 8 bases are shared with TRBD1. V lost 4 bases, J lost 2 bases, and 10 bases stayed unmatched. CDR1 SGHVS and CDR2 FNYEAQ come from the germline V gene. The length of the CDR3 is 16 residues. The CDR3: CASSSGGRDRTYEQYF. CDR3 in DNA: TGTGCCAGCAGCTCCGGCGGAAGGGACAGGACCTACGAGCAGTACTTC.

The genes are TRBV6-4 and TRBJ2-1, with 10 bases that match TRBD2. The CDR3 consists of 14 residues. Germline V lookup: CDR1 MRHNA, CDR2 SNTAGT. The junction had 3 bases not matched to a gene; V was cut back by 6 bases and J by 4 bases. CDR3 protein: CASRRTSGYNEQFF. The CDR3 DNA is TGTGCCAGCAGGAGGACTAGCGGATACAATGAGCAGTTCTTC.

This rearrangement joins TRBV9 to TRBJ2-5, with D perhaps matching TRBD2 (6 bases). Germline CDR1 and CDR2: SGDLS and YYNGEE. The CDR3 runs 14 residues. Deletions cut 3 bases from V and 3 bases from J, with 12 bases between. The CDR3 region is CASSEFWGEETQYF. The CDR3 DNA reads TGTGCCAGCAGCGAGTTTTGGGGGGAAGAGACCCAGTACTTC. The variable domain in full, with the rest retrieved from reference TRBV9 and TRBJ2-5, is DSGVTQTPKHLITATGQRVTLRCSPRSGDLSVYWYQQSLDQGLQFLIQYYNGEERAKGNILERFSAQQFPDLHSELNLSSLELGDSALYFCASSEFWGEETQYFGPGTRLLVL.

The chain combines TRBV2 with TRBJ2-2; 9 bases match TRBD1. CDR1 and CDR2 from the germline V gene are SNHLY and FYNNEI. CDR3 length: 15 amino acids. The trim removed 3 bases at V and 6 bases at J, leaving 5 bases unmatched. The chain's CDR3 is CASSDGQGWAGELFF. The CDR3 DNA sequence: TGTGCCAGCAGTGACGGACAGGGGTGGGCCGGGGAGCTGTTTTTT.

The chain recombines TRBV12-3 or TRBV12-4 with TRBJ1-2; TRBD1 agrees at 7 bases. The junction had 4 bases not matched to a gene; V was cut back by 5 bases and J by 4 bases. The CDR3 consists of 13 residues. In DNA, the CDR3 is TGTGCCAGCAGTGGGGGGACAGTCTATGGCTACACCTTC. Translating gives CASSGGTVYGYTF.

This clone was found a few times. The chain combines TRBV2 with TRBJ1-5; 7 bases match TRBD1. Germline-derived CDR1 and CDR2 are SNHLY and FYNNEI. The CDR3 is made up of 14 amino acids. V gave up 6 bases and J gave up 0 bases; unmatched junction bases: 2. This CDR3 reads CASRGTVSNQPQHF. CDR3 in DNA: TGTGCCAGCAGGGGGACAGTTAGCAATCAGCCCCAGCATTTT.

The chain couples TRBV6-5 to TRBJ1-4; D is unresolved. Germline values: CDR1 MNHEY, CDR2 SVGAGI. CDR3 length: 14 amino acids. V dropped 7 bases and J dropped 0 bases, with 9 bases sitting between them. The CDR3 DNA reads as TGTGCCAGCACCGCGGATGCAACTAATGAAAAACTGTTTTTT. Amino acid sequence: CASTADATNEKLFF.

This clone has only a few counts. The chain carries TRBV7-6 and TRBJ1-3; TRBD1 matches at 7 bases. The CDR3 sequence is 13 residues long. V was clipped by 5 bases and J by 8 bases; unmatched bases: 6. Germline CDR1 reads SGHVS; CDR2 reads FNYEAQ. For the CDR3, the DNA is TGTGCCAGCAGCACCAGACAGGGCGACACCATATATTTT. This translates into CASSTRQGDTIYF.

V usage is TRBV19 and J usage is TRBJ1-5; D is ambiguous. CDR1 and CDR2 (germline): LNHDA, SQIVND (reference sequence). The CDR3 spans 15 residues. V lost 3 bases to trimming and J lost 1 base, with 10 bases between them. The DNA for the CDR3 is TGTGCCAGTAGTATGGGCAGCAGGAGCAATCAGCCCCAGCATTTT. Translating it yields CASSMGSRSNQPQHF.

V gene TRBV24-1 combines with J gene TRBJ2-2; TRBD2 matches at 10 bases. Germline CDR1 KGHDR, CDR2 SFDVKD. The CDR3 totals 17 residues. Trimming removed 1 base from V and 6 bases from J; junction bases left unmatched: 7. The CDR3 DNA follows: TGTGCCACCAGTGATTTCCCTAGCGGGAGAGAGGCCGGGGAGCTGTTTTTT. This codes for CATSDFPSGREAGELFF.

The genes are TRBV5-1 and TRBJ2-5; the match to TRBD2 covers 7 bases. Per the germline V gene, CDR1 is SGHRS and CDR2 is YFSETQ. There are 14 residues in the CDR3. V lost 0 bases, J lost 5 bases, and 4 bases stayed unmatched. Here the CDR3 reads CASSLGIGGETQYF. The CDR3 DNA reads as TGCGCCAGCAGCTTGGGGATCGGGGGGGAGACCCAGTACTTC.

The chain is built from TRBV5-1 and TRBJ1-6; D is ambiguous. Germline lookup yields CDR1 SGHRS and CDR2 YFSETQ. The CDR3 totals 15 residues. V gave up 5 bases and J gave up 9 bases, with 18 bases separating them. DNA of the CDR3: TGCGCCAGCAGGCGAGGAATGGAGGGTAGTTCACCCCTCCACTTT. Protein: CASRRGMEGSSPLHF.